The 19 T cell receptor beta chains given below trace back to one sample, sequenced in a study of response to subunit inactivated influenza vaccine. TCRdb recomputed calls from the RT-PCR reads with MiXCR, one row per CDR3 protein. The sample contains about 540,000 distinct CDR3 sequences, 14% of which appear only once. The source was PBMCs from blood, collected roughly 12 days after vaccination. The receptors were sampled from a man aged 50 or older who received an inactivated influenza vaccine.

This clonotype came up a few times. The chain uses TRBV4-2 and TRBJ2-1; unclear D gene. Trimming pared 0 bases from V and 5 bases from J, leaving 5 bases between. This CDR3 spans 13 amino acids. The germline V gene encodes CDR1 LGHNA and CDR2 YNFKEQ. CDR3 bases: TGTGCCAGCAGCCAAGATGCAGACAATGAGCAGTTCTTC. This translates into CASSQDADNEQFF.

The sample holds a few counts of this clonotype. V gene TRBV20-1 combines with J gene TRBJ1-2; D call uncertain. The CDR3 length is 12 residues. Deletions cut 3 bases from V and 4 bases from J, with 9 bases between. Germline CDR1 is DFQATT and CDR2 is SNEGSKA (reference sequence). The CDR3 reads CSARARSYGYTF. The CDR3 nucleotides read TGCAGTGCTAGGGCCAGATCCTATGGCTACACCTTC.

This chain uses TRBV7-2 with TRBJ1-1, with a tentative D call TRBD1 (5 bases). Trimming pared 0 bases from V and 2 bases from J, leaving 10 bases between. The CDR3 runs 15 residues. Germline V lookup: CDR1 SGHTA, CDR2 FQGNSA. CDR3 DNA: TGTGCCAGCAGCTTAGCGGGGGTTCTAAACACTGAAGCTTTCTTT. It codes for CASSLAGVLNTEAFF.

The chain combines TRBV20-1 with TRBJ2-1; D unclear. In germline, CDR1 is DFQATT, CDR2 SNEGSKA (reference sequence). CDR3 length: 14 amino acids. V was clipped by 6 bases and J by 0 bases, with 12 bases between them. CDR3 loop: CSARTRSSYNEQFF. CDR3 nucleotide sequence: TGCAGTGCACGGACCCGGAGCTCCTACAATGAGCAGTTCTTC.

This rearrangement joins TRBV11-2 to TRBJ1-1; TRBD1 might be the D (6 bases). V dropped 6 bases and J dropped 1 base, with 15 bases sitting between them. The length of the CDR3 is 15 residues. In germline, CDR1 is SGHAT, CDR2 FQNNGV. This CDR3 reads CASRRPGQANTEAFF. The CDR3 DNA sequence: TGTGCCAGCAGGCGGCCGGGACAAGCGAACACTGAAGCTTTCTTT. The variable domain in full, completed from reference TRBV11-2 and TRBJ1-1, reads EAGVAQSPRYKIIEKRQSVAFWCNPISGHATLYWYQQILGQGPKLLIQFQNNGVVDDSQLPKDRFSAERLKGVDSTLKIQPAKLEDSAVYLCASRRPGQANTEAFFGQGTRLTVV.

This clonotype was counted between two and nine times. This sequence joins TRBV7-2 and TRBJ2-7; 7 bases align to TRBD1. CDR3 length: 14 amino acids. V lost 4 bases to trimming and J lost 2 bases; unmatched junction nucleotides: 5. Germline loops: CDR1 SGHTA, CDR2 FQGNSA. The CDR3 protein is CASSSYRGAYEQYF. DNA of the CDR3: TGTGCCAGCAGCTCCTACAGGGGAGCCTACGAGCAGTACTTC. Variable domain in full (rest from reference TRBV7-2 and TRBJ2-7): GAGVSQSPSNKVTEKGKDVELRCDPISGHTALYWYRQSLGQGLEFLIYFQGNSAPDKSGLPSDRFSAERTGGSVSTLTIQRTQQEDSAVYLCASSSYRGAYEQYFGPGTRLTVT.

This clonotype came up a few times. The chain recombines TRBV28 with TRBJ2-6, with D hard to call. The CDR3 is 13 residues long. Trimming shortened V by 10 bases and J by 6 bases, and 13 bases separated the two germline ends. The germline CDR1 and CDR2 sequences are MDHEN and SYDVKM. The CDR3 nucleotides read TGTGCCATTCAGGACCCGCAGGCCAACGTCCTGACTTTC. This encodes CAIQDPQANVLTF.

The sample holds a few counts of this clonotype. The CDR3: CASSRSGETQYF. In nucleotides, the CDR3 is TGTGCCAGCAGTCGGAGTGGGGAGACCCAGTACTTC. The rearrangement links TRBV6-5 to TRBJ2-5; D is unresolved. The CDR3 sequence is 12 residues long. In germline, CDR1 is MNHEY, CDR2 SVGAGI. The germline V and J ends were trimmed by 5 bases and 5 bases, with 9 bases remaining between them.

This chain uses TRBV2 with TRBJ1-2; tentatively, D is TRBD1 (5 bases). The V gene lost 6 bases and the J gene lost 4 bases, with 9 bases spanning the gap. This CDR3 has 12 residues. Germline CDR1 SNHLY, CDR2 FYNNEI. The CDR3, as DNA: TGTGCCAGCAGGGATACAGGCTATGGCTACACCTTC. Protein product: CASRDTGYGYTF.

This clonotype was observed a few times. V usage is TRBV30 and J usage is TRBJ2-7, with D uncertain. This CDR3 has 13 residues. V lost 3 bases to trimming and J lost 3 bases, with 12 bases between them. From germline, CDR1 is GTSNPN and CDR2 SVGIG (reference sequence). DNA of the CDR3: TGTGCCTGGAGAGGTGGCAGAAACTACGAGCAGTACTTC. Encoded protein: CAWRGGRNYEQYF.

CDR3 loop: CAISGNRLAYTDTQYF. In DNA form, the CDR3 reads TGTGCCATCAGTGGAAACCGACTAGCCTACACAGATACGCAGTATTTT. This sequence joins TRBV10-3 and TRBJ2-3; 7 bases are a match to TRBD2. Germline assignment: CDR1 ENHRY and CDR2 SYGVKD. The V gene end was trimmed by 4 bases and the J gene end by 2 bases; junction bases not matched to a gene: 9. The CDR3 spans 16 residues.

The V call is TRBV5-1, the J call TRBJ2-5, with 7 nucleotides matching TRBD1. Germline-derived CDR1 and CDR2 are SGHRS and YFSETQ. V trimming: 7 bases; J trimming: 3 bases; junction bases outside the gene matches: 12. The CDR3 length is 15 residues. The CDR3 bases are TGCGCCAGCCAAGTTTTGGGGACAGCCGAAGAGACCCAGTACTTC. The encoded protein is CASQVLGTAEETQYF.

V and J are TRBV3-1 and TRBJ2-1; D gene unclear. The V gene lost 0 bases and the J gene lost 5 bases, with 11 bases spanning the gap. Germline CDR1 LGHDT, CDR2 YNNKEL (reference sequence). This CDR3 is built from 15 residues. The CDR3 nucleotides are TGTGCCAGCAGCCAAGATACGGGTCCAAACAATGAGCAGTTCTTC. This codes for CASSQDTGPNNEQFF.

The chain carries TRBV27 and TRBJ2-3; no firm D call. There are 13 residues in the CDR3. The germline V and J ends were trimmed by 6 bases and 1 base, with 8 bases remaining between them. CDR1 is MNHEY and CDR2 is SMNVEV in the germline V gene (reference sequence). The CDR3 sequence: CASRTYGTDTQYF. The CDR3 bases are TGTGCCAGCAGGACGTACGGCACAGATACGCAGTATTTT.

This clonotype turned up a few times. V and J are TRBV18 and TRBJ1-1, with 7 nucleotides matching TRBD1. V trimming: 3 bases; J trimming: 0 bases; junction bases outside the gene matches: 7. The germline V gene encodes CDR1 KGHSH and CDR2 LQKENI. This CDR3 region has 16 residues. CDR3 in DNA: TGTGCCAGCTCACCCCCAGGGGGTTTGGTGAACACTGAAGCTTTCTTT. Amino acids: CASSPPGGLVNTEAFF.

The CDR3 sequence is CASSQESGRVSYEQYF. CDR3 DNA sequence: TGCGCCAGCAGCCAAGAAAGCGGGAGGGTTTCCTACGAGCAGTACTTC. The chain recombines TRBV4-3 with TRBJ2-7, with TRBD2 matching over 10 bases. The V segment lost 0 bases and the J segment 1 base; nucleotides outside the gene matches: 3. This CDR3 comprises 16 residues. Germline lookup yields CDR1 LGHNA and CDR2 YSLEER.

This clonotype was seen many times. This chain uses TRBV20-1 with TRBJ2-7; D possibly corresponds to TRBD1 (6 bases). Trimming took 1 base from V and 0 from J, leaving 10 bases between them. The germline CDR1 and CDR2 sequences are DFQATT and SNEGSKA (reference sequence). CDR3 length: 14 amino acids. The DNA for the CDR3 is TGCAGTGCTAGAGTGGCAGGGGTCTCCTACGAGCAGTACTTC. It encodes CSARVAGVSYEQYF.

This clonotype was seen a handful of times. This chain joins TRBV20-1 and TRBJ2-1; 10 bases line up with TRBD2. There are 17 residues in the CDR3. The V segment lost 0 bases and the J segment 1 base; nucleotides outside the gene matches: 6. Germline CDR1 and CDR2: DFQATT and SNEGSKA (reference sequence). The CDR3 loop is CSARDRVTSGSYNEQFF. CDR3 nucleotides: TGCAGTGCTAGAGATCGGGTGACTAGCGGGTCCTACAATGAGCAGTTCTTC.

The chain is built from TRBV4-1 and TRBJ2-2, with a possible D match to TRBD2 (5 bases). The CDR3 spans 18 residues. The V and J ends lost 3 bases and 3 bases respectively, with 20 bases between them. Germline V gene sequence: CDR1 MGHRA, CDR2 YSYEKL. This chain's CDR3 is CASSQNTGVGVDTGELFF. The CDR3 DNA is TGCGCCAGCAGCCAGAATACCGGGGTTGGGGTGGACACCGGGGAGCTGTTTTTT.